This T cell receptor beta chain derives from a study of breast tumors, draining lymph nodes, adjacent tissues. There are 15 residues in the CDR3. The trim removed 8 bases at V and 0 bases at J, leaving 9 bases unmatched. Germline lookup yields CDR1 SEHNR and CDR2 FQNEAQ (reference sequence). Axillary draining lymph nodes of breast cancer patients supplied the node samples. MiXCR, applied by TCRdb to the multiplex PCR reads, yields one record per CDR3 protein. Here the sample spans about 180,000 distinct CDR3 sequences, approximately 33% being singletons. This clonotype has at least ten counts. Its target is unknown. Study results and limitations: Data fit most tumor T cells coming from lymph node, expanding in tumor. Tumor TCR diversity was below lymph nodes but above nontumor tissue. Tumor T cell lymph node origin was a supported hypothesis, not proven. Compared with basal-like, luminal-like tumors shared significantly more repertoire with nontumor tissue.

This sequence originates from a female donor with breast cancer. Some clones in this sample may be carry-over from other donors' samples. The specimen was axillary lymph node tissue. The chain links TRBV7-9 to TRBJ2-7; 8 bases line up with TRBD2. The CDR3 region is CASDSGGLNSYEQYF. The CDR3 DNA reads TGTGCCAGCGATTCGGGGGGGCTAAACTCCTACGAGCAGTACTTC.